This paragraph covers one TCR beta chain sequence. Its cognate antigen is unknown. Surgery cases with the highest brain T cell transcript signatures were chosen for sequencing. TCRdb's copy holds only in-frame clones and misses some; the assay was immunoSEQ multiplex PCR. There are tens of thousands of clones in the sample; about 96% occur only once, and 0.38% lies in the top ten. This record comes from a study of brain T cells in children with intractable seizures. The length of the CDR3 is 15 residues. The trim removed 0 bases at V and 1 base at J, leaving 2 bases unmatched. Germline V gene lookup returns CDR1 SGHRS and CDR2 YFSETQ. Study findings and constraints: Clones missing pre-surgery may reflect undersampling of that blood sample. Viral specificity was inferred only from CDR3 similarity; HCMV serostatus was unknown.

The origin of this receptor is a boy less than two years old with focal cortical dysplasia and intractable seizures. V is TRBV5-1 and J is TRBJ2-3; 7 positions match TRBD2. Sequenced material: peripheral blood, taken at surgery. Here the CDR3 reads CASSLGLAGTDTQYF. The DNA for the CDR3 is TGCGCCAGCAGCTTGGGGCTAGCGGGCACAGATACGCAGTATTTT.